The 15 T cell receptor beta chains in this list originate from one sample, sequenced in a study of human T cells and chemical hapten exposure. TCRdb reprocessed the RACE reads with MiXCR, giving one entry per CDR3 protein. This repertoire shows 75,000 to 90,000 distinct CDR3 sequences, about an eighth found once; its top ten account for 3.5%. Time point described: patch test 1, 2 weeks after DPC sensitization. Treatment denoted: therapeutic diphenylcyclopropenone sensitization with weekly scalp DPC. The sequencing here drew on whole blood, taken in connection with sensitization to the hapten diphenylcyclopropenone (DPC). These receptors were obtained from a woman aged 60 to 75 with alopecia areata. Some clones in this sample may be carry-over from other donors' samples.

This clonotype was recorded many times. This chain links TRBV6-1 with TRBJ2-3, with no clear D. The CDR3 runs 13 residues. Trimming took off 4 bases at V and 4 bases at J, with 9 bases between the two ends. CDR1 MNHNS and CDR2 SASEGT come from the germline V gene. CDR3 sequence reads: CASSGMQADTQYF. The CDR3 DNA follows: TGTGCCAGCAGTGGGATGCAGGCAGATACGCAGTATTTT.

This clonotype was seen many times. The rearrangement uses TRBV30 and TRBJ2-7; the match to TRBD1 covers 7 bases. The CDR3 totals 13 residues. Germline CDR1 and CDR2: GTSNPN and SVGIG (reference sequence). J was trimmed by 3 bases and V by 4 bases; bases with no gene match: 6. Here the CDR3 DNA reads TGTGCCTGGAACAGGGGCAGAAGCTACGAGCAGTACTTC. As protein: CAWNRGRSYEQYF.

This chain uses TRBV10-3 with TRBJ1-1, with D possibly matching TRBD1 (5 bases). V was shortened by 8 bases and J by 9 bases, with 13 bases between the two germline ends. The CDR3 covers 11 residues. Germline V gives CDR1 ENHRY, CDR2 SYGVKD. The CDR3 loop is CAIGGSGKAFF. Here the CDR3 DNA reads TGTGCCATCGGGGGGTCGGGGAAAGCTTTCTTT.

The rearrangement uses TRBV29-1 and TRBJ1-1; TRBD1 matches 8 bases. The V segment lost 3 bases and the J segment 4 bases; nucleotides outside the gene matches: 4. This CDR3 is 13 amino acids long. Germline assignment: CDR1 SQVTM and CDR2 ANQGSEA. The CDR3 DNA is TGCAGCGTTGACCAGGGGGCGGCCACTGAAGCTTTCTTT. Translating it yields CSVDQGAATEAFF.

There are a few counts of this clonotype. V and J are TRBV5-1 and TRBJ1-1; D gene uncertain. Germline V CDR1 and CDR2: SGHRS, YFSETQ. The CDR3 is 15 amino acids. The ends were cut back, 1 base at V and 2 bases at J, with 12 bases in the middle. CDR3 protein: CASSLLADTNTEAFF. The CDR3, as DNA: TGCGCCAGCAGCTTGTTGGCGGATACCAACACTGAAGCTTTCTTT.

Concerning this clonotype: This may be a read error: a much more frequent sequence differs by one nucleotide. The genes are TRBV29-1 and TRBJ1-2; D uncertain. The germline V and J ends were trimmed by 4 bases and 0 bases, with 12 bases remaining between them. From germline, CDR1 is SQVTM and CDR2 ANQGSEA. CDR3 size: 14 residues. The CDR3 DNA is TGCAGCGTTGCTATAGGCTCTTCTAACTATGGCTACACCTTC. It specifies CSVAIGSSNYGYTF.

This clonotype came up a few times. The rearrangement uses TRBV20-1 and TRBJ2-7; 10 nucleotides line up with TRBD1. CDR1 DFQATT and CDR2 SNEGSKA come from the germline V gene (reference sequence). The CDR3 has 12 residues. Trimming took 6 bases from V and 6 from J; bases not matched to a gene: 5. As DNA, the CDR3 is TGCAGTGCCTTAGACAGGGGGCGCGAGCAGTACTTC. Its protein product is CSALDRGREQYF.

The chain combines TRBV5-1 with TRBJ2-3, with 10 nucleotides matching TRBD2. Trimming removed 4 bases from V and 2 bases from J; junction bases left unmatched: 10. Germline-derived CDR1 and CDR2 are SGHRS and YFSETQ. The CDR3 sequence is 17 residues long. The DNA of the CDR3 is TGCGCCAGCAGCCTTCGGTCTAGCGGGGGATTCACAGATACGCAGTATTTT. Translation gives CASSLRSSGGFTDTQYF.

The chain combines TRBV5-1 with TRBJ1-6, with 11 bases fitting TRBD1. The CDR3 sequence is 16 residues long. Unmatched junction bases numbered 6, after V lost 4 bases and J lost 6 bases. Per germline, CDR1 SGHRS and CDR2 YFSETQ. The chain's CDR3 is CASSPGQGAFNSPLHF. CDR3 sequence (DNA): TGCGCCAGCAGCCCCGGACAGGGGGCATTTAATTCACCCCTCCACTTT.

This clonotype was seen more than once but under ten times. The V and J genes are TRBV4-1 and TRBJ2-5; D unclear. In germline, CDR1 is MGHRA, CDR2 YSYEKL. This CDR3 is built from 14 residues. V dropped 5 bases and J dropped 0 bases, with 10 bases sitting between them. The CDR3 is CASSEVGYQETQYF. CDR3 coding DNA: TGCGCCAGCAGCGAAGTAGGGTACCAAGAGACCCAGTACTTC.

Concerning this clonotype itself: A read error may be the cause here, since a much bigger clone is one base away. The chain recombines TRBV10-1 with TRBJ2-7, with 9 bases fitting TRBD1. Germline-derived CDR1 and CDR2 are WNHNN and SYGVQD (reference sequence). Trimming cost V 6 bases and J 2 bases; bases outside gene matches: 2. The CDR3 runs to 13 residues. The CDR3 sequence is CASSRDRAYEQYF. As DNA, the CDR3 is TGCGCCAGCAGCCGGGACAGGGCCTACGAGCAGTACTTC.

The V gene is TRBV12-3 or TRBV12-4, the J gene TRBJ1-6; D remains unclear. This CDR3 is built from 15 residues. Trimming stripped 1 base from V and 6 bases from J, with 10 bases between. DNA for the CDR3: TGTGCCAGCAGTTTAGACAATTACGGTAATTCACCCCTCCACTTT. Translation gives CASSLDNYGNSPLHF.

The chain links TRBV10-3 to TRBJ2-2, with D tentatively TRBD1 (6 bases). CDR1 ENHRY and CDR2 SYGVKD come from the germline V gene. With 0 bases removed from V and 0 bases from J, the gap between germline ends came to 11 bases. The CDR3 spans 17 residues. The CDR3 here is CAISESAGQSNTGELFF. The CDR3 DNA is TGTGCCATCAGTGAGTCCGCAGGACAGTCGAACACCGGGGAGCTGTTTTTT.

The chain is built from TRBV27 and TRBJ1-1, with 7 bases matching TRBD1. V lost 6 bases, J lost 6 bases, and 7 bases stayed unmatched. Germline CDR1 and CDR2: MNHEY and SMNVEV (reference sequence). The CDR3 consists of 13 residues. CDR3 residues: CASRYTGVAEAFF. CDR3 DNA: TGTGCCAGCAGATACACAGGGGTCGCTGAAGCTTTCTTT.

This clonotype has at least ten counts. The chain links TRBV3-1 to TRBJ1-4; TRBD1 might be the D (6 bases). CDR3 size: 14 residues. V dropped 4 bases and J dropped 8 bases, with 14 bases sitting between them. The germline V gene encodes CDR1 LGHDT and CDR2 YNNKEL (reference sequence). CDR3 in amino acids: CASSRNTGTEKLFF. CDR3 DNA: TGTGCCAGCAGCCGCAACACAGGGACAGAAAAACTGTTTTTT.